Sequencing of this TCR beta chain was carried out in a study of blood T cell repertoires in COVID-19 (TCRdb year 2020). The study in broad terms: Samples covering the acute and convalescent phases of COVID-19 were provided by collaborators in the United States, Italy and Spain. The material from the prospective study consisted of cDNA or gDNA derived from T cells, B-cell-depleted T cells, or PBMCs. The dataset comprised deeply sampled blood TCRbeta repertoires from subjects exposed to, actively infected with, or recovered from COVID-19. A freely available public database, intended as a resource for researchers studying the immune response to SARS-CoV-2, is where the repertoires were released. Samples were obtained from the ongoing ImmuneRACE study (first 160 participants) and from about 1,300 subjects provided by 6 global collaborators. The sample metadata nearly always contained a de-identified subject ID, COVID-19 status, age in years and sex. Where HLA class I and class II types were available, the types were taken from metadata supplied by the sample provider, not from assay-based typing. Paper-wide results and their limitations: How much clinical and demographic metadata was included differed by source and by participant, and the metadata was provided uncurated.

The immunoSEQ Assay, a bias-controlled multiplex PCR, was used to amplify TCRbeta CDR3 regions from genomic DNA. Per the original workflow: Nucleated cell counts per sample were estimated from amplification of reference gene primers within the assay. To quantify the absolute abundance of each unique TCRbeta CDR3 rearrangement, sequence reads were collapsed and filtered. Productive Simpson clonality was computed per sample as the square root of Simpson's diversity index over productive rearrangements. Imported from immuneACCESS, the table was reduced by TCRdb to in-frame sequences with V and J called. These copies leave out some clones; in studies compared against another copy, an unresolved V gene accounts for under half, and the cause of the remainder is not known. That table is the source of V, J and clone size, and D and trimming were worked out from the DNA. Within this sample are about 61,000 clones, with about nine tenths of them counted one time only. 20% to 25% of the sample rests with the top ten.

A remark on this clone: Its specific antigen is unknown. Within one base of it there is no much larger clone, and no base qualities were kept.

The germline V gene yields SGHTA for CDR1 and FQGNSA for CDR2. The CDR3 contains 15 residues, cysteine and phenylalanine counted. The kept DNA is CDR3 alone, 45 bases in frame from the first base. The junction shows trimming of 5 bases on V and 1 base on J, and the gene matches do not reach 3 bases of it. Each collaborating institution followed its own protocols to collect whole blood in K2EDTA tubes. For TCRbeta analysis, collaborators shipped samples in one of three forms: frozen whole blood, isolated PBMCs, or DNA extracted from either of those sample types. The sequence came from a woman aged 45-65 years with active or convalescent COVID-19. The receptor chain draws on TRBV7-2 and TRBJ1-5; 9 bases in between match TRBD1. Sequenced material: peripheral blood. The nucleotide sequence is TGTGCCAGCAGCCAGGACAGGGGAAGCAATCAGCCCCAGCATTTT. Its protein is CASSQDRGSNQPQHF.